This T cell receptor (beta chain) was sequenced during a study of Ad26.COV2.S vaccination and SARS-CoV-2 variants. The wider study: Trial arm assignment for the donor was COV1001 Ad26.COV2.S. Ad26.COV2.S, an intramuscular injection, was given once or twice 56 days apart.

The sample holds one count of this clone. Treatment defined: roughly 20 received Ad26.COV2.S at low or high dose, single or two shots; five or six received placebo; per-sample allocation not given. The samples date from day 63 after the first vaccine or placebo injection. TCRdb's copy holds only in-frame clones and misses some; the assay was immunoSEQ multiplex PCR. The data show more than 300,000 clones, about 85% seen once. Germline loops: CDR1 SEHNR, CDR2 FQNEAQ (reference sequence). Trimming took off 5 bases at V and 7 bases at J, with 20 bases between the two ends. The CDR3 contains 16 residues. Sequencing used peripheral blood, obtained in a trial of Ad26.COV2.S vaccine versus placebo. This chain uses TRBV7-9 with TRBJ1-4; D possibly corresponds to TRBD1 (6 bases). This TCR was recovered from a person between 18 and 65 years old who received the Ad26.COV2.S COVID-19 vaccine or a placebo. The CDR3 loop reads CASSPPSGELFEKLFF. The CDR3 bases are TGTGCCAGCAGCCCTCCCTCAGGGGAATTGTTTGAAAAACTGTTTTTT.